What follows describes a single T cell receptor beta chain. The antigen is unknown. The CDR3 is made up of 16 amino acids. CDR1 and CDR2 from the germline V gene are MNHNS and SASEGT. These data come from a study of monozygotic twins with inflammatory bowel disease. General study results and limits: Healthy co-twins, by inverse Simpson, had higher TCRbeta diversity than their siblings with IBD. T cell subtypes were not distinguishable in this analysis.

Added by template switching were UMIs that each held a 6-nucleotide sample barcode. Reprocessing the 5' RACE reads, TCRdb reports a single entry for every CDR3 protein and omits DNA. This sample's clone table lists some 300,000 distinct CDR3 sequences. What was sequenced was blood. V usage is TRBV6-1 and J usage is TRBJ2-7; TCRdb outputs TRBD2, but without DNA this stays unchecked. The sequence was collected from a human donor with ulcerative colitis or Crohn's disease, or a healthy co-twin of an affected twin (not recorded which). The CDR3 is CASNPLGLPRSYEQYF.